This record looks at one TCR beta chain sequence and its context. Antigen unknown. This record comes from a study of cytomegalovirus exposure and HLA in healthy donors. Study summary: An earlier analysis identified 117 million unique TCR beta sequences in about 200 million T cells.

The PCR made use of 60 Vbeta and 13 Jbeta primers. Sequenced by immunoSEQ multiplex PCR; TCRdb stores in-frame clones only, minus some. The sample records about 180,000 clones, around 77% being singletons. In nominal health when sampled, donors likely had unrecorded immune exposures nonetheless. The CDR3 length is 15 residues. Germline loops: CDR1 LNHDA, CDR2 SQIVND (reference sequence). Trimming cost V 4 bases and J 0 bases; bases outside gene matches: 4. Study-wide points: Earlier results showed most TCR beta V segments being productive about 87% or about 30% of the time. Altogether, more than 150 TCR beta chains were recorded as cytomegalovirus-associated.

This chain links TRBV19 with TRBJ2-7; 9 bases line up with TRBD2. This TCR came from a man aged 55 to 69 in good health and CMV-seronegative. The material sequenced was PBMCs. As DNA, the CDR3 is TGTGCCAGTAGTACGACTAGCGGCCCCTCCTACGAGCAGTACTTC. It translates to CASSTTSGPSYEQYF.